This is a list of T cell receptor beta chains from one sample in a study of cytomegalovirus exposure and HLA in healthy donors. The table came from immunoSEQ multiplex PCR; TCRdb's copy has only in-frame clones and leaves some out. The top ten clones hold 2.1% of a sample with 140,000 to 150,000 clones, about 71% of them seen once. Sequencing used PBMCs. These TCRs come from an older woman in good health and CMV-seropositive. Both conserved end residues are part of each CDR3. D genes are given only for firm matches. Size is stated for part of the rows, as once, few or many counts, or as a class when the clone is expanded.

CDR3 DNA	CDR3 protein	V gene	clone size	J gene	D gene
TGTGCCAGTAGTATACAGGGAACTGAAGCTTTCTTT	CASSIQGTEAFF	TRBV19	NA	TRBJ1-1	NA
TGTGCCAGCAGTTACAAGGGACAGGGTTACGAGCAGTACTTC	CASSYKGQGYEQYF	TRBV6-5	NA	TRBJ2-7	TRBD1
TGTGCCAGCAGTTACCTCCGGACAGGGGGCGGCTATGGCTACACCTTC	CASSYLRTGGGYGYTF	TRBV6-5	few	TRBJ1-2	TRBD1
TGCGCCAGCAGCTTGGACGGGTATGGCTACACCTTC	CASSLDGYGYTF	TRBV5-1	few	TRBJ1-2	NA
TGTGCCAGCAGTGGCGGGACTCCCACAGATACGCAGTATTTT	CASSGGTPTDTQYF	TRBV6-5	NA	TRBJ2-3	NA
TGTGCCAGCAGCCAAGGAATAAACAGGGTACTCAACTATGGCTACACCTTC	CASSQGINRVLNYGYTF	TRBV4-2	NA	TRBJ1-2	NA
TGCGCCAGCAGCTTGGGCGGGATCGAGACTGAAGCTTTCTTT	CASSLGGIETEAFF	TRBV5-1	once	TRBJ1-1	NA
TGTGCCACCAGCAGGTCCTCTACAGGGGTCACTGAAGCTTTCTTT	CATSRSSTGVTEAFF	TRBV15	few	TRBJ1-1	TRBD1
TGCAGCGTTGAGCTGGGGGGAAACATTCAGTACTTC	CSVELGGNIQYF	TRBV29-1	few	TRBJ2-4	NA
TGTGCCAGCAGTGAACGCCGGACAGGGAGGTACTATGGCTACACCTTC	CASSERRTGRYYGYTF	TRBV6-1	NA	TRBJ1-2	TRBD1
TGTGCCATCAGTCCGGGACTAGATTACAATGAGCAGTTCTTC	CAISPGLDYNEQFF	TRBV10-3	few	TRBJ2-1	TRBD2
TGTGCCAGCTCTCAACAACAGACAGGGGTAGATGAAAAACTGTTTTTT	CASSQQQTGVDEKLFF	TRBV18	NA	TRBJ1-4	TRBD1
TGTGCCAGCAGCTTAGCAGTCACAGGGGAAACGGGGGGCTACACCTTC	CASSLAVTGETGGYTF	TRBV7-9	NA	TRBJ1-2	TRBD1
TGTGCCAGCAGCTTAAAGTCAGGTCGTGAAGCTTTCTTT	CASSLKSGREAFF	TRBV7-8	NA	TRBJ1-1	NA
TGCGCCAGCAGCTCTCAGGACAGCCCCTATGGCTACACCTTC	CASSSQDSPYGYTF	TRBV5-1	NA	TRBJ1-2	NA
TGTGCCAGCAGCGACAGAAGCGGGAGTGAGACCCAGTACTTC	CASSDRSGSETQYF	TRBV9	NA	TRBJ2-5	TRBD2
TGTGCCAGCAGCCGGGACAGCTACTCTGGAAACACCATATATTTT	CASSRDSYSGNTIYF	TRBV6-5	few	TRBJ1-3	TRBD1
TGTGCCAGCAGGCTTACCGGGACAGGGCCCACTGAAGCTTTCTTT	CASRLTGTGPTEAFF	TRBV7-2	NA	TRBJ1-1	TRBD1
TGTGCCAGCTCTGCGGGACTAGCGGGAACTGAGCAGTTCTTC	CASSAGLAGTEQFF	TRBV18	NA	TRBJ2-1	TRBD2
TGTGCCAGCAGTTACCAAAATCCGAGAGGTACAGATACGCAGTATTTT	CASSYQNPRGTDTQYF	TRBV6-6	NA	TRBJ2-3	NA
TGTGCCAGCAGCTTAACAGGAAACTACGAGCAGTACTTC	CASSLTGNYEQYF	TRBV5-8	NA	TRBJ2-7	NA
TGTGCCACCAGCAGAGACAGGCTAGCGGGAGGGAACTCCTACGAGCAGTACTTC	CATSRDRLAGGNSYEQYF	TRBV15	once	TRBJ2-7	TRBD2
TGCGCCAGCAGCTTGGCGCTGGGCAGGGCCCCTAACTATGGCTACACCTTC	CASSLALGRAPNYGYTF	TRBV5-1	few	TRBJ1-2	NA
TGTGCCAGCAGTGAACCGGGACAGGGGGCTGGGGCTTTCTTT	CASSEPGQGAGAFF	TRBV28	NA	TRBJ1-1	TRBD1
TGTGCCAGCAGCTCCTGGGACACTAAGAACACTGAAGCTTTCTTT	CASSSWDTKNTEAFF	TRBV7-9	NA	TRBJ1-1	NA
TGTGCCACCAGCAGAGCCAGGGGCAATCAGCCCCAGCATTTT	CATSRARGNQPQHF	TRBV15	NA	TRBJ1-5	NA
TGTGCCAGCAGCCCAGTTGGCGGGGAGCTGTTTTTT	CASSPVGGELFF	TRBV6-5	NA	TRBJ2-2	NA
TGTGCCAGCATTGCCAGGGGGTTGGACACTGAAGCTTTCTTT	CASIARGLDTEAFF	TRBV2	few	TRBJ1-1	TRBD1
TGTGCCAGCAGTCCACTTAGCAATCAGCCCCAGCATTTT	CASSPLSNQPQHF	TRBV27	NA	TRBJ1-5	NA
TGCAGCGTTGAGAAAAAGGGGACAGTTCTAGACGAGCAGTACTTC	CSVEKKGTVLDEQYF	TRBV29-1	NA	TRBJ2-7	TRBD1
TGCGCCAGCTCCCCCACTAGTAGGTACGAGCAGTACTTC	CASSPTSRYEQYF	TRBV5-1	NA	TRBJ2-7	NA
TGTGCCTGGAGTGTAACAGGGGGCTCTGGAAACACCATATATTTT	CAWSVTGGSGNTIYF	TRBV30	NA	TRBJ1-3	TRBD1
TGTGCCAGCAGCGCAGTAGCGGTAGGGGTCTATGGCTACACCTTC	CASSAVAVGVYGYTF	TRBV9	NA	TRBJ1-2	NA